A single sample is the source of the 18 T cell receptor beta chains below, sequenced in a study of blood T cell repertoires in COVID-19. Measured with immunoSEQ multiplex PCR; TCRdb has only the in-frame clones, and not every one. The sample records 90,000 to 120,000 clones, approximately 88% being singletons. The sequenced sample consisted of peripheral blood. These receptors all come from a man aged 40-50 years with active or convalescent COVID-19.

J is TRBJ2-5 and V is TRBV28, with a possible D match to TRBD2 (6 bases). Per germline, CDR1 MDHEN and CDR2 SYDVKM. V was clipped by 7 bases and J by 1 base, with 25 bases between them. This CDR3 is 18 amino acids long. CDR3 bases: TGTGCCAGCACTCACCCAGGAGGGTTTAGGTTCGGCCAAGAGACCCAGTACTTC. Translated, it gives CASTHPGGFRFGQETQYF.

The chain combines TRBV3-1 (or the pseudogene TRBV3-2) with TRBJ2-7, with 7 positions matching TRBD2. Germline CDR1 reads LGHDT; CDR2 reads YNNKEL (reference sequence). The CDR3 totals 15 residues. J lost 5 bases, V lost 6 bases, and 13 bases had no gene match. The CDR3 sequence is CASSRGVAGLDEQYF. The CDR3 DNA sequence: TGTGCCAGCAGTCGGGGGGTCGCGGGACTCGACGAGCAGTACTTC.

The chain's CDR3 is CASGQDRGNLQQYF. As DNA, the CDR3 is TGTGCCAGCGGTCAGGACAGGGGAAACTTGCAGCAGTACTTC. The gene calls are TRBV2 and TRBJ2-7, with 9 nucleotides matching TRBD1. The CDR3 is made up of 14 amino acids. V shed 8 bases, J shed 8 bases, and the junction held 13 bases outside the gene matches. The germline V gene encodes CDR1 SNHLY and CDR2 FYNNEI.

In this sample, this clone turned up a few times. V gene TRBV7-9 combines with J gene TRBJ2-7, with a weak D call TRBD1 (6 bases). CDR3 length: 12 residues. Germline values: CDR1 SEHNR, CDR2 FQNEAQ (reference sequence). V was trimmed by 5 bases and J by 4 bases, leaving 9 bases between them. The CDR3 is CASSKTGYEQYF. CDR3 DNA sequence: TGTGCCAGCAGCAAAACAGGGTACGAGCAGTACTTC.

The V call is TRBV19, the J call TRBJ2-3; D uncertain. The germline CDR1 and CDR2 sequences are LNHDA and SQIVND (reference sequence). Trimming left V 5 bases short and J 5 bases short, with 5 bases between. The CDR3 totals 11 residues. The CDR3 here is CASSVIDTQYF. In DNA, the CDR3 is TGTGCCAGTAGTGTAATAGATACGCAGTATTTT.

This clone has just one count. The rearrangement uses TRBV25-1 and TRBJ1-5, with D uncertain. V was shortened by 5 bases and J by 4 bases, with 6 bases between the two germline ends. Germline CDR1 is MGHDK and CDR2 is SYGVNS. The CDR3 contains 12 residues. The CDR3 sequence: CASSTLNQPQHF. The CDR3 DNA reads TGTGCCAGCAGTACTTTAAATCAGCCCCAGCATTTT.

V is TRBV6-2 or TRBV6-3 and J is TRBJ2-7; possible D gene TRBD2, 6 bases. With 4 bases removed from V and 5 bases from J, the gap between germline ends came to 15 bases. The CDR3 is 14 amino acids. The germline V gene has CDR1 MNHEY and CDR2 SVGEGT. CDR3 in amino acids: CASSSGTREDEQYF. Here the CDR3 DNA reads TGTGCCAGCAGTTCCGGAACGAGGGAGGACGAGCAGTACTTC.

This rearrangement joins TRBV7-8 to TRBJ1-5; D might be TRBD1 (5 bases). The CDR3 spans 15 residues. V dropped 5 bases and J dropped 4 bases, with 15 bases sitting between them. Germline V lookup: CDR1 SGHVS, CDR2 FQNEAQ. The CDR3 DNA follows: TGTGCCAGCAGCCCGTTCAGGGATCCTAATCAGCCCCAGCATTTT. Protein: CASSPFRDPNQPQHF.

V is TRBV19 and J is TRBJ2-3; 10 positions agree with TRBD2. Germline CDR1 and CDR2: LNHDA and SQIVND (reference sequence). The CDR3 has 17 amino acids. V was pared by 6 bases and J by 3 bases, with 12 bases of the junction left unmatched. For the CDR3, the DNA is TGTGCCAGTAGCACCACATTAACTAGCGGGACGACAGATACGCAGTATTTT. This encodes CASSTTLTSGTTDTQYF.

The chain has TRBV10-2 and TRBJ1-2; D is ambiguous. Trimming removed 4 bases from V and 6 bases from J, with 18 bases in between. Germline V gene data show CDR1 as WSHSY and CDR2 as SAAADI. This CDR3 spans 15 amino acids. As DNA, the CDR3 is TGCGCCAGCAGTGCACCCCTACCGCTGGTGGATGGCTACACCTTC. Translated, it gives CASSAPLPLVDGYTF.

This sequence joins TRBV18 and TRBJ1-4, with D perhaps matching TRBD1 (6 bases). Between the trimmed V and J ends, which lost 4 bases and 4 bases, there was a span of 13 bases. CDR1 is KGHSH, CDR2 LQKENI, per germline. CDR3 length: 15 residues. CDR3 sequence: CASSLLGTSNEKLFF. The CDR3 DNA reads as TGTGCCAGCTCACTTCTCGGGACAAGTAATGAAAAACTGTTTTTT.

The chain couples TRBV6-5 to TRBJ2-7; 7 nucleotides line up with TRBD1. Germline values: CDR1 MNHEY, CDR2 SVGAGI. Germline trimming cut 8 bases from V and 3 bases from J; bases unmatched to any gene: 7. This CDR3 is built from 13 residues. CDR3 DNA sequence: TGTGCCAGCTTACAGACAGGGATCTACGAGCAGTACTTC. Its protein product is CASLQTGIYEQYF.

V and J are TRBV11-2 and TRBJ1-6, with TRBD1 identical over 11 bases. Germline V gene data show CDR1 as SGHAT and CDR2 as FQNNGV. J was trimmed by 9 bases and V by 5 bases; bases with no gene match: 9. CDR3 length equals 16 residues. CDR3 nucleotide sequence: TGTGCCAGCAGCGCCCACTCCGGGACAGGGGGTTCACCCCTCCACTTT. Its translation: CASSAHSGTGGSPLHF.

This chain links TRBV30 with TRBJ2-7; 9 bases agree with TRBD2. Germline V gives CDR1 GTSNPN, CDR2 SVGIG (reference sequence). CDR3 length: 14 amino acids. Trimming removed 3 bases from V and 3 bases from J; junction bases left unmatched: 6. CDR3 DNA sequence: TGTGCCTGGAGCGTGACTAGCGGACTCTACGAGCAGTACTTC. Its translation: CAWSVTSGLYEQYF. Combining the CDR3 with reference TRBV30 and TRBJ2-7 gives the whole variable domain SQTIHQWPATLVQPVGSPLSLECTVEGTSNPNLYWYRQAAGRGLQLLFYSVGIGQISSEVPQNLSASRPQDRQFILSSKKLLLSDSGFYLCAWSVTSGLYEQYFGPGTRLTVT.

The CDR3: CASSLELQGPNEKLFF. In DNA, the CDR3 is TGCGCCAGCAGCTTGGAGCTACAGGGACCTAATGAAAAACTGTTTTTT. The chain joins TRBV5-1 to TRBJ1-4, with D perhaps matching TRBD1 (6 bases). The CDR3 runs 16 residues. V lost 0 bases, J lost 3 bases, and 12 bases lay in between. Germline assignment: CDR1 SGHRS and CDR2 YFSETQ.

J is TRBJ2-7 and V is TRBV14, with 7 bases identical to TRBD1. CDR1 and CDR2 from the germline V gene are SGHDN and FVKESK. V shed 4 bases, J shed 4 bases, and the junction held 4 bases outside the gene matches. The length of the CDR3 is 13 residues. This CDR3 reads CASSRYRGYEQYF. In DNA, the CDR3 is TGTGCCAGCAGCCGCTACAGGGGTTACGAGCAGTACTTC.

The DNA for the CDR3 is TGCGCCAGCAGCCAGACTAGTATGAACACTGAAGCTTTCTTT. Translating gives CASSQTSMNTEAFF. The rearrangement uses TRBV5-1 and TRBJ1-1; D unclear. CDR3 size: 14 residues. Germline V gene data show CDR1 as SGHRS and CDR2 as YFSETQ. Trimming took off 4 bases at V and 0 bases at J, with 10 bases between the two ends.

This chain connects TRBV18 to TRBJ2-7, with 9 bases lining up with TRBD1. Losses at the gene ends were 3 bases for V and 2 bases for J; bases not matched to a gene: 5. The germline gives CDR1 KGHSH, CDR2 LQKENI. The CDR3 runs to 15 residues. The CDR3 spells CASSPPGQGPYEQYF. DNA of the CDR3: TGTGCCAGCTCACCTCCGGGACAGGGCCCCTACGAGCAGTACTTC.